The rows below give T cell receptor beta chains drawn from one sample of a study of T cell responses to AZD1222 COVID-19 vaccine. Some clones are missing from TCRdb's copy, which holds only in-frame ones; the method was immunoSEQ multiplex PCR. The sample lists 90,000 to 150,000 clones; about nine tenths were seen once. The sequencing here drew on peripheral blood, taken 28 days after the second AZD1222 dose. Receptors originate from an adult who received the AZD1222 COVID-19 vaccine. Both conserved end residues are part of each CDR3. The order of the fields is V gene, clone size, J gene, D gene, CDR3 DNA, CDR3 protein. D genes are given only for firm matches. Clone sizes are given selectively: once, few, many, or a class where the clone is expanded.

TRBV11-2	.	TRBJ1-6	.	TGTGCCAGCAGCCTCTCCCTGACAGGCAGGGCTCGGAATTCACCCCTCCACTTT	CASSLSLTGRARNSPLHF
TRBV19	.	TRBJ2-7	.	TGTGCCAGTAAACCCAGCTGCTACGAGCAGTACTTC	CASKPSCYEQYF
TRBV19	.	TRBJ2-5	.	TGTGCCAGTAGTATAGCCGGGCTGGGAGAGACCCAGTACTTC	CASSIAGLGETQYF
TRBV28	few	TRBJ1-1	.	TGTGCCAGCAGAAGGAACGCTGAAGCTTTCTTT	CASRRNAEAFF
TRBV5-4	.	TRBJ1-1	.	TGTGCCAGCAGCCGGGGCCCCAACTTGGTGGGCGCTTTCTTT	CASSRGPNLVGAFF
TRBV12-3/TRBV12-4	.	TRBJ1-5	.	TGTGCCAGCAGTCAATCGGGGAATCAGCCCCAGCATTTT	CASSQSGNQPQHF
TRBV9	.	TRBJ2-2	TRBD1	TGTGCCAGCAGCGTAACAGGACAGGCGGGCACCGGGGAGCTGTTTTTT	CASSVTGQAGTGELFF
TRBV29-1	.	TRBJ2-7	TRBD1	TGCAGCGTTGTAGGGGGCTCGGGAAGCGAGCAGTACTTC	CSVVGGSGSEQYF
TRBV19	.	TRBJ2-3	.	TGTGCCAGTAGTACTACAGGAGGGACAGATACGCAGTATTTT	CASSTTGGTDTQYF
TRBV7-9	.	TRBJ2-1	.	TGTGCCAGCAGCTTAGCGGGTAGGGGCTATGATGAGCAGTTCTTC	CASSLAGRGYDEQFF
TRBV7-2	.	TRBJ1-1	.	TGTGCCAGCAGCTTAGGCCTTGTCACTGAAGCTTTCTTT	CASSLGLVTEAFF
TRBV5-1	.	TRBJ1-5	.	TGCGCCAGCAGCTTTTCGGGCAATCAGCCCCAGCATTTT	CASSFSGNQPQHF
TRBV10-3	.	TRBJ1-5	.	TGTGCCATCAAAGGGGACATGACGAATCAGCCCCAGCATTTT	CAIKGDMTNQPQHF
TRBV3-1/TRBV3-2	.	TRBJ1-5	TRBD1	TGTGCCAGCAGCCCAGCTCAGGGGGGGGGTAGCAATCAGCCCCAGCATTTT	CASSPAQGGGSNQPQHF
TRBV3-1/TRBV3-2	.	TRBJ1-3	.	TGTGCCAGCACCCCCGATTTAGGGGGTGGAAACACCATATATTTT	CASTPDLGGGNTIYF
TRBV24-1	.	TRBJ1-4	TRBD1	TGTGCCACCAGTGAGGGGACAGGGGGCTTTAATGAAAAACTGTTTTTT	CATSEGTGGFNEKLFF
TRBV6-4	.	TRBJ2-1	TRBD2	TGTGCCAGCAGCGTGTCATGGCTAGCGGACTACAATGAGCAGTTCTTC	CASSVSWLADYNEQFF
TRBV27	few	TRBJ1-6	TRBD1	TGTGCCAGCAGCACCGGGACAGAACTATCACCCCTCCACTTT	CASSTGTELSPLHF
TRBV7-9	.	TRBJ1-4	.	TGTGCCAGCAGCTTAGCACAAGCCGGGGAAAAACTGTTTTTT	CASSLAQAGEKLFF
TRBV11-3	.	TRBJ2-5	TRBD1	TGTGCCAGCAGCTTTGGAGCAGGGGGACAAGAGACCCAGTACTTC	CASSFGAGGQETQYF
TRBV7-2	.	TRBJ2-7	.	TGTGCCAGCAGCTTAGGGGGGCAGGGAGCATACGAGCAGTACTTC	CASSLGGQGAYEQYF
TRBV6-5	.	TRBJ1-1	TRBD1	TGTGCCAGCAACAAACAGGGGCTTCGGTCTGAAGCTTTCTTT	CASNKQGLRSEAFF
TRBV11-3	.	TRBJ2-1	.	TGTGCCAGCAGCTCCAGGTTTAGCTCCTACAATGAGCAGTTCTTC	CASSSRFSSYNEQFF
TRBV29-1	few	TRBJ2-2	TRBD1	TGCAGCGTGGGACAGGGGTCCACCGGGGAGCTGTTTTTT	CSVGQGSTGELFF
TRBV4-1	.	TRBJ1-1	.	TGCGCCAGCAGCCAAGTAACCACCCGACGGATTGAAGCTTTCTTT	CASSQVTTRRIEAFF
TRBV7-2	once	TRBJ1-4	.	TGTGCCAGCAGCTCGAGCGGGCGGGGTTGGGAAAAACTGTTTTTT	CASSSSGRGWEKLFF
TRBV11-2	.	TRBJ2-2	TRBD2	TGTGCCAGCAGCTTAGGCGGGGGGGCCGCCACCGGGGAGCTGTTTTTT	CASSLGGGAATGELFF
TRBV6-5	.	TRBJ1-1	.	TGTGCCAGCGCACGCCCGAACACTGAAGCTTTCTTT	CASARPNTEAFF
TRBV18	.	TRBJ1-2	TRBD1	TGTGCCAGCTCACCGCGGACAGGCAGGGATGGCTACACCTTC	CASSPRTGRDGYTF
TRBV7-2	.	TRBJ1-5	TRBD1	TGTGCCAGCAGCTTATCAGGGGGCCGGAATCAGCCCCAGCATTTT	CASSLSGGRNQPQHF
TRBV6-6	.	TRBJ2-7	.	TGTGCCAGCAGTTACTTCTCGCCAGGGGACGAGCAGTACTTC	CASSYFSPGDEQYF
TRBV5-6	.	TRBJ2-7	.	TGTGCCAGCAGCTTAATGCACGAGCAGTACTTC	CASSLMHEQYF
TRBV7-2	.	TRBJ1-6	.	TGTGCCAGCAGCCAGGGACGGAATTCACCCCTCCACTTT	CASSQGRNSPLHF
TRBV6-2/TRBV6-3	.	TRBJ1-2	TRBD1	TGTGCCAGCAGTTCTCACCAGTACCGGGACAGCTATGGCTACACCTTC	CASSSHQYRDSYGYTF
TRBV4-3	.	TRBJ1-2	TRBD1	TGCGCCAGCAGCCATGAGGGGGCGGGTGGCTACACCTTC	CASSHEGAGGYTF
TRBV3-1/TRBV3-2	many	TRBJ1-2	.	TGTGCCAGCAGCGCCAAGGCGGGGCCCTGTCCTAACTATGGCTACACCTTC	CASSAKAGPCPNYGYTF
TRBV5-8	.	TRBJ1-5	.	TGTGCCAGCAGCTTGTTTAGGGGCAATCAGCCCCAGCATTTT	CASSLFRGNQPQHF
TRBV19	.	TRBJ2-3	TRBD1	TGTGCCAGTAGTTTTGGGGGACAGGGGGCCGGAGATACGCAGTATTTT	CASSFGGQGAGDTQYF
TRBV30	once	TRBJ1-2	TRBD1	TGTGCCTGGAGGCCCTGCTCGGGACAGGCATATGGCTACACCTTC	CAWRPCSGQAYGYTF
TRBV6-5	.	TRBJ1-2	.	TGTGCCAGCAGTTACTATATGGGTTACGGCTACACCTTC	CASSYYMGYGYTF
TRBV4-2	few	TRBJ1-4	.	TGTGCCAGCAGCCAAGCCCAAGGGGTTAGTACTGAAAAACTGTTTTTT	CASSQAQGVSTEKLFF
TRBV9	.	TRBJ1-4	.	TGTGCCAGCAGCGTAGCGGGGGGCGGGGGGTATGAAAAACTGTTTTTT	CASSVAGGGGYEKLFF
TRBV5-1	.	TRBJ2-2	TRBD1	TGCGCCAGCAGCTTGGGACAGGGGAACACCGGGGAGCTGTTTTTT	CASSLGQGNTGELFF
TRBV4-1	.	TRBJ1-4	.	TGCGCCAGCAGCGGCGTCGGGGGCGGTAATGAAAAACTGTTTTTT	CASSGVGGGNEKLFF
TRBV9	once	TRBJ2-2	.	TGTGCCAGCAGCGTAGCCCTCTCAGGTTGGAGGACCGGGGAGCTGTTTTTT	CASSVALSGWRTGELFF
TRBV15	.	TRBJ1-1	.	TGTGCCACCAGCAGAGAACTGAACACTGAAGCTTTCTTT	CATSRELNTEAFF
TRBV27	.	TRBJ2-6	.	TGTGCCAGCAGTTTATATGGGGCTGGGGCCAACGTCCTGACTTTC	CASSLYGAGANVLTF
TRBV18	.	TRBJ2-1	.	TGTGCCAGCTCACCAGCGGTTATGACTGGCAATGAGCAGTTCTTC	CASSPAVMTGNEQFF
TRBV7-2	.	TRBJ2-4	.	TGTGCCAGCAGCTTCAATTTTGCGGCCAGGGCGAAGAACATTCAGTACTTC	CASSFNFAARAKNIQYF
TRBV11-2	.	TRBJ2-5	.	TGTGCCAGCAGCGGGGGCCATGGAGAGACCCAGTACTTC	CASSGGHGETQYF
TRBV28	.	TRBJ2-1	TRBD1	TGTGCCAGCAGTTCATCCGGGACAGGTCGGTACAATGAGCAGTTCTTC	CASSSSGTGRYNEQFF
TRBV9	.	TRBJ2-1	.	TGTGCCAGCAGCACGACAGGCGCTAGCTCCTACAATGAGCAGTTCTTC	CASSTTGASSYNEQFF
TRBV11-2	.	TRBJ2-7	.	TGTGCCAGCACCAAGGGGGGCAGGGGTGAAGAGCAGTACTTC	CASTKGGRGEEQYF
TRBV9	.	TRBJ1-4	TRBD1	TGTGCCAGCAGCGTAGGGGGGACAGGGGAAAAACTGTTTTTT	CASSVGGTGEKLFF
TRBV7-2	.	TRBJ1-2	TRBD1	TGTGCCAGCAGCTTAGAGACAGGGAACTATGGCTACACCTTC	CASSLETGNYGYTF